This T cell receptor (beta chain) stems from a study of blood T cells in healthy people across ages. Study results and caveats: Percentage of naive T cells showed a strong correlation with TCR beta diversity.

The authors ran a second PCR of roughly 6 to 12 cycles using a sample-barcoded 5' primer and a J-beta primer mix. TCRdb independently ran MiXCR on the 5' RACE reads; one entry per CDR3 protein. Among some 560,000 distinct CDR3 sequences listed, about 27% were seen once. The J segment lost 10 bases and the V segment lost 7 bases, leaving 11 bases of the junction unmatched. The V gene's germline CDR1 is DFQATT and CDR2 SNEGSKA (reference sequence). This CDR3 is built from 12 residues. Of note for this clonotype: Its target is not known.

These same records also appear under a second study, on T cells of mothers and their children. That study adds: Whatever RNA was extracted went entirely into cDNA synthesis, at roughly 1.6 ug per 15 ul.

The V call is TRBV20-1, the J call TRBJ2-5, with 8 bases aligning to TRBD1. Sequencing was done on a sample of blood. This receptor was obtained from a boy aged 2 to 10 in good health. CDR3 nucleotides: TGCAGTGGGGGACAGGCCCTACGGGGCCAGTACTTC. Translating it yields CSGGQALRGQYF.